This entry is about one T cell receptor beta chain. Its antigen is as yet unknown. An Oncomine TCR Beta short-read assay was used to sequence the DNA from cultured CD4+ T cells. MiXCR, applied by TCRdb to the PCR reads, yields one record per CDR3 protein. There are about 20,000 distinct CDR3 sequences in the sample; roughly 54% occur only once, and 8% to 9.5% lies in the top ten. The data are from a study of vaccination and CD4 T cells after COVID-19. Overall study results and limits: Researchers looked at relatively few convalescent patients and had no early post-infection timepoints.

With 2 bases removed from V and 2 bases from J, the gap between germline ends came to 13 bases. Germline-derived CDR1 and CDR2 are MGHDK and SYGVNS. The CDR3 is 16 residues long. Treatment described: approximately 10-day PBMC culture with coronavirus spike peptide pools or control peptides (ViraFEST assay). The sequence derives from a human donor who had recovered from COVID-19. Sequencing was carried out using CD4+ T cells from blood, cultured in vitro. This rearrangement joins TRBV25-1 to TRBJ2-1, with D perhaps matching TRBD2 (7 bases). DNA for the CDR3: TGTGCCAGCAGTGAAATGGGCGGGGGCCCCTACAATGAGCAGTTCTTC. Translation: CASSEMGGGPYNEQFF.